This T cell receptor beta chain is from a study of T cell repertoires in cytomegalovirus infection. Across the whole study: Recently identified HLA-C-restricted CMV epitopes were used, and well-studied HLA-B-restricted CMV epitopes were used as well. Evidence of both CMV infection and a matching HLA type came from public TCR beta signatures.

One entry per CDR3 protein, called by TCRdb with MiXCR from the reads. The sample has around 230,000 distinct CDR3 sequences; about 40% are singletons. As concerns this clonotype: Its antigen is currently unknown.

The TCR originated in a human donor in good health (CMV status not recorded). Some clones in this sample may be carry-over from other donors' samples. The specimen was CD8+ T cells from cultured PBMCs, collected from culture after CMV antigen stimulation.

The CDR3 sequence is CASSPRDGEAFF. CDR3 nucleotides: TGTGCCAGCAGTCCTCGGGACGGCGAAGCTTTCTTT. The rearrangement joins TRBV12-3 or TRBV12-4 to TRBJ1-1; perhaps TRBD1 as D (5 bases). The CDR3 consists of 12 residues. V lost 5 bases and J 8 bases, leaving 12 bases between the germline ends.